The 7 T cell receptor beta chains reported below all come from one sample, sequenced in a study of cytomegalovirus exposure and HLA in healthy donors (dated by TCRdb to between 2016 and 2019). The library was prepared using the immunoSEQ multiplex PCR assay. For the multiplex PCR, a mixture combining 60 forward primers for TCR Vbeta segments and 13 reverse primers for TCR Jbeta segments was used. TCRdb's version of the immuneACCESS table is confined to in-frame rearrangements and falls short of the full clone set. An unresolved V gene accounts for under half of the shortfall where checked; the remainder is of unknown origin. Across this sample there are about 140,000 clones, with roughly 76% seen only once. The ten most abundant clones make up 1.2% of the sample. The sequenced sample was PBMCs. The receptors were sampled from a female donor in good health and CMV-seronegative.

The gene calls are TRBV5-4 and TRBJ1-4; D not certain. This CDR3 has 11 amino acids. Trimming shortened V by 3 bases and J by 12 bases, and 9 bases separated the two germline ends. Germline CDR1 SGHNT, CDR2 YYREEE (reference sequence). For the CDR3, the DNA is TGTGCCAGCAGCTCCCCAGGCGAACTGTTTTTT. It codes for CASSSPGELFF.

This rearrangement joins TRBV9 to TRBJ1-1; D might be TRBD1 (5 bases). Looked up from germline, CDR1 is SGDLS and CDR2 is YYNGEE. The CDR3 spans 18 residues. V lost 4 bases and J lost 2, with 24 bases in between. The CDR3 DNA sequence: TGTGCCAGCAGCTTCAGGGACTCTCCCACGAGGGTTAACACTGAAGCTTTCTTT. Its protein product is CASSFRDSPTRVNTEAFF.

The chain links TRBV15 to TRBJ1-5; no reliable D call. There are 20 residues in the CDR3. Looked up from germline, CDR1 is LNHNV and CDR2 is YYDKDF (reference sequence). V lost 0 bases and J lost 0, with 21 bases in between. This chain's CDR3 is CATSRDTGRRRLSSNQPQHF. CDR3 DNA: TGTGCCACCAGCAGAGATACGGGGAGACGGAGACTTTCTAGCAATCAGCCCCAGCATTTT.

The chain has TRBV6-5 and TRBJ2-7, with TRBD2 identical over 9 bases. The CDR3 has 13 amino acids. The germline gives CDR1 MNHEY, CDR2 SVGAGI. V gave up 6 bases and J gave up 7 bases; unmatched junction bases: 7. CDR3 DNA: TGTGCCAGCAGCTTAGCGGGAGAGTTGGAGCAGTACTTC. As protein: CASSLAGELEQYF.

This clone was seen once. The DNA of the CDR3 is TGCAGCGTGCAGATGACTAGCGGGAGATTAGTAGGGGAGCTGTTTTTT. It translates to CSVQMTSGRLVGELFF. This sequence joins TRBV29-1 and TRBJ2-2, with 12 positions matching TRBD2. Looked up from germline, CDR1 is SQVTM and CDR2 is ANQGSEA. The CDR3 runs 16 residues. Unmatched junction bases numbered 13, after V lost 6 bases and J lost 8 bases.

The CDR3 protein is CAWSLTGALGNTIYF. CDR3 in DNA: TGTGCCTGGAGTTTGACAGGGGCGCTCGGAAACACCATATATTTT. The chain links TRBV30 to TRBJ1-3, with TRBD1 matching 8 bases. This CDR3 has 15 residues. The V and J ends lost 2 bases and 4 bases, in that order; junction bases with no gene match: 7. The germline V gene encodes CDR1 GTSNPN and CDR2 SVGIG (reference sequence).

The chain employs TRBV25-1 and TRBJ2-5; 8 bases map to TRBD1. The CDR3 runs 15 residues. In germline, CDR1 is MGHDK, CDR2 SYGVNS. The V segment lost 4 bases and the J segment 1 base; nucleotides outside the gene matches: 5. In DNA form, the CDR3 reads TGTGCCAGCAGTGTCCAGGACAGGGTCCAAGAGACCCAGTACTTC. Amino acid sequence: CASSVQDRVQETQYF.